Presented here are 22 T cell receptor beta chains from one specimen sequenced in a study of T cells in localized non-small cell lung cancer. Measured with immunoSEQ multiplex PCR; TCRdb has only the in-frame clones, and not every one. Of roughly 70,000 clones listed, 86% were seen once; the top ten hold 21%. The source was peripheral blood, collected before any cancer treatment. The source is a male donor aged 60 or over with stage III squamous cell lung carcinoma.

The chain links TRBV5-6 to TRBJ1-5, with a tentative D call TRBD1 (6 bases). The length of the CDR3 is 15 residues. Per germline, CDR1 SGHDT and CDR2 YYEEEE. The V and J ends lost 4 bases and 3 bases respectively, with 14 bases between them. CDR3 amino acids: CASSLGYRANQPQHF. The CDR3, as DNA: TGTGCCAGCAGCCTTGGTTACAGGGCCAATCAGCCCCAGCATTTT.

The chain employs TRBV6-5 and TRBJ2-5; no definite D call. V lost 1 base, J lost 5 bases, and 14 bases lay in between. This CDR3 has 15 amino acids. The germline CDR1 and CDR2 sequences are MNHEY and SVGAGI. The CDR3 loop reads CASSYLAAGPETQYF. The CDR3 DNA reads as TGTGCCAGCAGTTACTTGGCGGCAGGTCCCGAGACCCAGTACTTC.

The V call is TRBV7-2, the J call TRBJ2-2; D not certain. The CDR3 runs to 12 residues. The V end lost 2 bases, the J end lost 7 bases, and 5 bases lay between the germline ends. The germline gives CDR1 SGHTA, CDR2 FQGNSA. The DNA of the CDR3 is TGTGCCAGCAGCTTAATATTCGGGGAGCTGTTTTTT. Its translation: CASSLIFGELFF.

This chain links TRBV6-5 with TRBJ1-2; weak D call: TRBD1 (6 bases). This CDR3 has 14 amino acids. Trimming cost V 5 bases and J 3 bases, with 13 bases left between them. The germline V gene has CDR1 MNHEY and CDR2 SVGAGI. The DNA of the CDR3 is TGTGCCAGCAGTCGTGGACAGAACTACTATGGCTACACCTTC. This translates into CASSRGQNYYGYTF.

The chain links TRBV9 to TRBJ2-3; 14 bases fit TRBD2. This CDR3 contains 18 residues. Germline V gene lookup returns CDR1 SGDLS and CDR2 YYNGEE. With 1 base clipped from V and 0 bases from J, the junction kept 4 bases outside the gene matches. CDR3 protein: CASSVYGLAGGSTDTQYF. The CDR3 nucleotides are TGTGCCAGCAGCGTATACGGACTAGCGGGGGGCAGCACAGATACGCAGTATTTT.

V and J are TRBV9 and TRBJ2-3; 9 bases are shared with TRBD2. Unmatched junction bases numbered 7, after V lost 7 bases and J lost 4 bases. The length of the CDR3 is 14 residues. Germline V CDR1 and CDR2: SGDLS, YYNGEE. The CDR3 DNA reads as TGTGCCAGCGCTACGGGACTAGCCGCAGATACGCAGTATTTT. This gives the protein CASATGLAADTQYF.

V usage is TRBV5-1 and J usage is TRBJ2-4; 10 nucleotides line up with TRBD1. After removal of 5 bases from V and 7 bases from J, the junction contained 3 bases not matched to a gene. CDR3 length: 13 amino acids. The V gene's germline CDR1 is SGHRS and CDR2 YFSETQ. CDR3 DNA: TGCGCCAGCAGAAGGGACAGGGGTAACATTCAGTACTTC. Protein product: CASRRDRGNIQYF.

The genes are TRBV30 and TRBJ1-6, with TRBD1 as a possible D gene (5 bases). The V end lost 0 bases, the J end lost 8 bases, and 11 bases lay between the germline ends. The V gene's germline CDR1 is GTSNPN and CDR2 SVGIG (reference sequence). CDR3 size: 14 residues. The CDR3, as DNA: TGTGCCTGGAGTGTACATCGAGGGGATTCACCCCTCCACTTT. It codes for CAWSVHRGDSPLHF.

This clone has a single count. The chain combines TRBV5-4 with TRBJ1-2; unclear D gene. The germline CDR1 and CDR2 sequences are SGHNT and YYREEE (reference sequence). The CDR3 contains 14 residues. V was trimmed by 0 bases and J by 4 bases, leaving 10 bases between them. CDR3 nucleotide sequence: TGTGCCAGCAGCTTGGGTACAGCCACCTATGGCTACACCTTC. Translating it yields CASSLGTATYGYTF.

The chain carries TRBV10-3 and TRBJ2-1; perhaps TRBD2 as D (7 bases). In germline, CDR1 is ENHRY, CDR2 SYGVKD. The length of the CDR3 is 17 residues. The V end was cut by 2 bases, the J end by 8 bases, with 22 bases between. CDR3 sequence reads: CAISEAGQPSGVDEQFF. CDR3 DNA: TGTGCCATCAGTGAGGCAGGACAGCCAAGCGGGGTCGATGAGCAGTTCTTC.

This clone occurred once. The chain couples TRBV9 to TRBJ2-2; weak D call: TRBD1 (6 bases). The CDR3 is 14 amino acids. The germline CDR1 and CDR2 sequences are SGDLS and YYNGEE. Trimming shortened V by 3 bases and J by 1 base, and 7 bases separated the two germline ends. CDR3 sequence reads: CASSATGNTGELFF. The CDR3 bases are TGTGCCAGCAGCGCGACAGGGAACACCGGGGAGCTGTTTTTT.

The chain combines TRBV7-2 with TRBJ2-5, with TRBD2 identical over 9 bases. The CDR3 extends over 17 amino acids. Unmatched junction bases numbered 7, after V lost 1 base and J lost 1 base. Germline V gene sequence: CDR1 SGHTA, CDR2 FQGNSA. Here the CDR3 reads CASSLGLAGGPQETQYF. CDR3 nucleotide sequence: TGTGCCAGCAGCTTAGGTCTTGCGGGGGGGCCCCAAGAGACCCAGTACTTC.

J is TRBJ2-4 and V is TRBV5-6; D possibly corresponds to TRBD1 (6 bases). Germline CDR1 is SGHDT and CDR2 is YYEEEE. V lost 2 bases to trimming and J lost 2 bases, with 11 bases between them. CDR3 size: 15 residues. The CDR3 DNA follows: TGTGCCAGCAGCTTTCAGGGGCAGTCCAAAAACATTCAGTACTTC. Encoded protein: CASSFQGQSKNIQYF.

The chain is built from TRBV30 and TRBJ1-5, with 9 bases aligning to TRBD1. The germline V gene has CDR1 GTSNPN and CDR2 SVGIG (reference sequence). CDR3 length: 16 amino acids. V trimming: 1 base; J trimming: 6 bases; junction bases outside the gene matches: 10. The CDR3 nucleotides are TGTGCCTGGAGTGCCAGGCTCGGGACAGGGTTTCAGCCCCAGCATTTT. Amino acid sequence: CAWSARLGTGFQPQHF.

A single count supports this clone. V and J are TRBV30 and TRBJ2-1; D gene unclear. CDR3 length equals 14 residues. Germline-derived CDR1 and CDR2 are GTSNPN and SVGIG (reference sequence). V gave up 4 bases and J gave up 0 bases, with 10 bases separating them. The CDR3 DNA sequence: TGTGCCTGGACTCCCTCACCCTCCTACAATGAGCAGTTCTTC. Translated: CAWTPSPSYNEQFF.

This chain links TRBV2 with TRBJ2-5; D is possibly TRBD2 (7 bases). The CDR3 loop spans 14 amino acids. The germline V and J ends were trimmed by 3 bases and 7 bases, with 15 bases remaining between them. CDR1 SNHLY and CDR2 FYNNEI come from the germline V gene. CDR3 amino acids: CASSEGGRGATQYF. The CDR3, as DNA: TGTGCCAGCAGTGAGGGGGGGCGAGGGGCGACCCAGTACTTC.

The gene calls are TRBV7-9 and TRBJ2-1; 7 bases line up with TRBD1. Trimming at V came to 2 bases and at J to 5 bases, leaving 3 bases not matched to a gene. Germline V gene data show CDR1 as SEHNR and CDR2 as FQNEAQ (reference sequence). The CDR3 totals 14 residues. DNA of the CDR3: TGTGCCAGCAGCTTACAGGGGGTTGACAATGAGCAGTTCTTC. Translating gives CASSLQGVDNEQFF.

V is TRBV5-5 and J is TRBJ1-2, with D perhaps matching TRBD1 (5 bases). Trimming cost V 3 bases and J 0 bases, with 18 bases left between them. Per germline, CDR1 SGHKS and CDR2 YYEKEE (reference sequence). The length of the CDR3 is 17 residues. The CDR3 region is CASSWGSRVKANYGYTF. DNA of the CDR3: TGTGCCAGCAGCTGGGGGAGCAGGGTAAAAGCTAACTATGGCTACACCTTC.

This chain's CDR3 is CASRRTENTGELFF. As DNA, the CDR3 is TGCGCCAGCAGAAGGACAGAGAACACCGGGGAGCTGTTTTTT. The rearrangement uses TRBV5-1 and TRBJ2-2, with D maybe TRBD1 (6 bases). The CDR3 sequence is 14 residues long. CDR1 and CDR2 (germline): SGHRS, YFSETQ. The germline V and J ends were trimmed by 5 bases and 1 base, with 9 bases remaining between them.

J is TRBJ1-1 and V is TRBV5-4, with 7 bases identical to TRBD1. V lost 4 bases to trimming and J lost 0 bases; unmatched junction nucleotides: 3. Looked up from germline, CDR1 is SGHNT and CDR2 is YYREEE (reference sequence). The CDR3 sequence is 14 residues long. The chain's CDR3 is CASSEGQLNTEAFF. CDR3 bases: TGTGCCAGCAGCGAGGGACAGTTGAACACTGAAGCTTTCTTT. The full variable domain, in which reference TRBV5-4 and TRBJ1-1 provide the parts outside the CDR3, is ETGVTQSPTHLIKTRGQQVTLRCSSQSGHNTVSWYQQALGQGPQFIFQYYREEENGRGNFPPRFSGLQFPNYSSELNVNALELDDSALYLCASSEGQLNTEAFFGQGTRLTVV.

The V gene is TRBV4-2, the J gene TRBJ1-1, with D hard to call. Trimming shortened V by 3 bases and J by 2 bases, and 7 bases separated the two germline ends. Germline lookup yields CDR1 LGHNA and CDR2 YNFKEQ. There are 13 residues in the CDR3. The chain's CDR3 is CASSHTENTEAFF. In DNA form, the CDR3 reads TGTGCCAGCAGCCACACAGAAAACACTGAAGCTTTCTTT.

The chain couples TRBV9 to TRBJ2-5; 7 bases fit TRBD2. Germline V lookup: CDR1 SGDLS, CDR2 YYNGEE. V lost 1 base and J lost 3; bases outside the gene matches: 0. The CDR3 sequence is 13 residues long. In nucleotides, the CDR3 is TGTGCCAGCAGCGTACGGGGGGAAGAGACCCAGTACTTC. Residues: CASSVRGEETQYF.